Below, 9 T cell receptor beta chains from the same sample are listed, as sequenced in a study of beta chain features in type 1 diabetes. Overall study findings and caveats: In all four CD4+ subsets, TCRB CDR3 length was significantly, moderately reduced in type 1 diabetes.

These receptors lack a known antigen. The investigators reverse transcribed all of the isolated RNA, so they sequenced expressed TCRB transcripts. The table came from immunoSEQ multiplex PCR; TCRdb's copy has only in-frame clones and leaves some out. Altogether 300,000 to 350,000 clones are present, roughly 12% being singletons, with the ten largest covering over 0.014%. Sequenced sample: naive CD4+ T cells from blood. These receptors were collected from a woman aged 18-29 years with type 1 diabetes.

This clone has a handful of counts. The V and J genes are TRBV7-9 and TRBJ1-5; D remains ambiguous. This CDR3 region has 14 residues. V lost 5 bases, J lost 0 bases, and 8 bases lay in between. From germline, CDR1 is SEHNR and CDR2 FQNEAQ (reference sequence). CDR3 amino acids: CASSLAGSNQPQHF. The DNA of the CDR3 is TGTGCCAGCAGCCTGGCGGGTAGCAATCAGCCCCAGCATTTT.

The chain employs TRBV27 and TRBJ1-2, with 9 bases lining up with TRBD1. Germline lookup yields CDR1 MNHEY and CDR2 SMNVEV (reference sequence). This CDR3 comprises 20 residues. The junction had 21 bases not matched to a gene; V was cut back by 0 bases and J by 7 bases. CDR3 amino acids: CASSLSRGRDRVGFNGGYTF. The DNA for the CDR3 is TGTGCCAGCAGTTTATCGAGGGGCCGGGACAGGGTCGGTTTTAACGGTGGCTACACCTTC.

This clone was found a few times. V usage is TRBV30 and J usage is TRBJ1-1; 8 positions agree with TRBD1. Germline V lookup: CDR1 GTSNPN, CDR2 SVGIG (reference sequence). The CDR3 length is 12 residues. V gave up 3 bases and J gave up 5 bases; unmatched junction bases: 2. Here the CDR3 DNA reads TGTGCCTGGAGCCGGACAGGGACTGAAGCTTTCTTT. Amino acids: CAWSRTGTEAFF.

In its sample, this clone was seen a few times. The gene calls are TRBV19 and TRBJ2-3; 7 positions match TRBD2. This CDR3 region has 17 residues. Germline-derived CDR1 and CDR2 are LNHDA and SQIVND (reference sequence). V shed 7 bases and J 5 bases; nucleotides not matched to a gene: 18. CDR3 amino acids: CASTTTSSGPLGDTQYF. CDR3 DNA: TGTGCCAGTACCACGACCTCTAGCGGCCCCTTGGGAGATACGCAGTATTTT.

The genes are TRBV5-4 and TRBJ2-3; D ambiguous. CDR1 is SGHNT and CDR2 is YYREEE in the germline V gene (reference sequence). V shed 1 base and J shed 1 base, with 4 bases lying between them. The CDR3 loop spans 13 amino acids. CDR3 region: CASSLPGTDTQYF. CDR3 in DNA: TGTGCCAGCAGCTTGCCCGGCACAGATACGCAGTATTTT. Complete variable domain (other parts from reference TRBV5-4 and TRBJ2-3): ETGVTQSPTHLIKTRGQQVTLRCSSQSGHNTVSWYQQALGQGPQFIFQYYREEENGRGNFPPRFSGLQFPNYSSELNVNALELDDSALYLCASSLPGTDTQYFGPGTRLTVL.

This chain uses TRBV7-2 with TRBJ2-7; 9 bases are shared with TRBD1. The ends lost 5 bases at V and 6 bases at J; junction bases unmatched: 2. CDR3 size: 12 residues. In germline, CDR1 is SGHTA, CDR2 FQGNSA. This CDR3 is CASSEQGAEQYF. In DNA form, the CDR3 reads TGTGCCAGCAGCGAACAGGGGGCCGAGCAGTACTTC.

This clone was detected a few times. This chain joins TRBV7-9 and TRBJ2-7; 7 nucleotides line up with TRBD2. Germline lookup yields CDR1 SEHNR and CDR2 FQNEAQ (reference sequence). Trimming removed 1 base from V and 12 bases from J; junction bases left unmatched: 21. The CDR3 has 17 amino acids. DNA of the CDR3: TGTGCCAGCAGCTTAGGGTCGGGTCTAGCGGTATCCGGCCGCTGGTACGTC. Translating gives CASSLGSGLAVSGRWYV.

The chain uses TRBV5-4 and TRBJ2-1, with 11 bases matching TRBD1. Germline values: CDR1 SGHNT, CDR2 YYREEE (reference sequence). Germline trimming cut 0 bases from V and 5 bases from J; bases unmatched to any gene: 7. The CDR3 runs 17 residues. The CDR3, as DNA: TGTGCCAGCAGCTTGGATCCGGACAGGGGGCTGGACAATGAGCAGTTCTTC. This encodes CASSLDPDRGLDNEQFF.

This clone was detected a few times. The gene calls are TRBV5-4 and TRBJ2-1; 9 bases fit TRBD2. CDR3 length: 19 residues. Per germline, CDR1 SGHNT and CDR2 YYREEE (reference sequence). Trimming at V came to 0 bases and at J to 7 bases, leaving 17 bases not matched to a gene. In nucleotides, the CDR3 is TGTGCCAGCAGCTTGGGGGGGCTAGCGGGATCAACCTCCAGGAATGAGCAGTTCTTC. Residues: CASSLGGLAGSTSRNEQFF. Full variable domain (rest looked up from reference TRBV5-4 and TRBJ2-1): ETGVTQSPTHLIKTRGQQVTLRCSSQSGHNTVSWYQQALGQGPQFIFQYYREEENGRGNFPPRFSGLQFPNYSSELNVNALELDDSALYLCASSLGGLAGSTSRNEQFFGPGTRLTVL.